The 2 T cell receptor beta chains listed next were all sequenced from one sample in a study of T cell repertoires in cytomegalovirus infection. TCRdb re-called the reads with MiXCR, one entry per CDR3 protein. The sample yields under 250,000 distinct CDR3 sequences, around 6.6% seen once. Sequenced input: PBMCs. The receptors here all came from a human donor in good health (CMV status not recorded). Some clones in this sample may be carry-over from other donors' samples.

This clonotype was observed at least ten times. The chain employs TRBV20-1 and TRBJ1-5, with no clear D. Per the germline V gene, CDR1 is DFQATT and CDR2 is SNEGSKA (reference sequence). V was clipped by 2 bases and J by 0 bases, with 11 bases between them. The CDR3 extends over 15 amino acids. The CDR3: CSARPSGASNQPQHF. In DNA form, the CDR3 reads TGCAGTGCTAGACCCTCGGGCGCTAGCAATCAGCCCCAGCATTTT.

This clonotype was seen a few times. J is TRBJ2-7 and V is TRBV20-1; TRBD1 aligns across 7 bases. CDR1 is DFQATT, CDR2 SNEGSKA, per germline (reference sequence). The trim removed 3 bases at V and 2 bases at J, leaving 1 base unmatched. The CDR3 runs to 12 residues. The CDR3 loop reads CSARTGTYEQYF. In DNA, the CDR3 is TGCAGTGCTAGGACAGGGACCTACGAGCAGTACTTC.